These 5 T cell receptor beta chains originate from one sample sequenced in a study of OX40 agonist ivuxolimab in advanced cancers. Only in-frame clones appear in the TCRdb table, and some are missing; sequencing was by immunoSEQ multiplex PCR. The sample holds 90,000 to 95,000 clones, approximately 89% seen once. The specimen was CD4+ or CD8+ T cells sorted from blood, collected in a trial of the OX40 agonist ivuxolimab. These receptors all stem from an adult with an advanced solid tumor such as melanoma, head and neck, liver or kidney cancer.

This chain links TRBV6-1 with TRBJ1-4, with D perhaps matching TRBD1 (6 bases). The CDR3 has 12 residues. The V end lost 7 bases, the J end lost 8 bases, and 11 bases lay between the germline ends. Per the germline V gene, CDR1 is MNHNS and CDR2 is SASEGT. The CDR3 protein is CASNRDWEKLFF. CDR3 in DNA: TGTGCCAGCAACAGGGATTGGGAAAAACTGTTTTTT.

V is TRBV18 and J is TRBJ2-5; D is ambiguous. The germline V gene has CDR1 KGHSH and CDR2 LQKENI. The CDR3 loop spans 17 amino acids. Trimming shortened V by 3 bases and J by 5 bases, and 22 bases separated the two germline ends. CDR3 region: CASSPYTTSVRSETQYF. CDR3 DNA sequence: TGTGCCAGCTCACCTTATACGACATCCGTCCGGTCGGAGACCCAGTACTTC.

The chain couples TRBV7-8 to TRBJ2-7; maybe TRBD2 (6 bases). Germline V CDR1 and CDR2: SGHVS, FQNEAQ. Deletions cut 0 bases from V and 5 bases from J, with 8 bases between. The CDR3 sequence is 13 residues long. DNA for the CDR3: TGTGCCAGCAGCTTAGCGCCTAGCGACGAGCAGTACGTC. It yields the protein CASSLAPSDEQYV.

This rearrangement joins TRBV11-2 to TRBJ2-4, with 10 nucleotides matching TRBD1. Trimming removed 0 bases from V and 2 bases from J; junction bases left unmatched: 4. The germline CDR1 and CDR2 sequences are SGHAT and FQNNGV. This CDR3 region has 17 residues. CDR3 DNA sequence: TGTGCCAGCAGCTTAGATCTGGGACAGGGGACCAAAAACATTCAGTACTTC. Translating it yields CASSLDLGQGTKNIQYF. The entire variable domain, with the rest obtained from reference TRBV11-2 and TRBJ2-4, is as follows: EAGVAQSPRYKIIEKRQSVAFWCNPISGHATLYWYQQILGQGPKLLIQFQNNGVVDDSQLPKDRFSAERLKGVDSTLKIQPAKLEDSAVYLCASSLDLGQGTKNIQYFGAGTRLSVL.

This clone was found once. The rearrangement joins TRBV19 to TRBJ1-2, with unresolved D. Trimming removed 6 bases from V and 7 bases from J, with 18 bases in between. The length of the CDR3 is 14 residues. The germline V gene has CDR1 LNHDA and CDR2 SQIVND (reference sequence). The CDR3 region is CASSPGLGKRGYTF. DNA for the CDR3: TGTGCCAGTAGCCCGGGGTTGGGGAAGCGTGGCTACACCTTC.